The next 10 T cell receptor beta chains were all read from a single sample in a study of shared clonotypes between healthy human individuals. CD8 cells classed as naive were CD45RO-negative and positively selected for CCR7, excluding terminally differentiated effector memory CD45RA+ cells. Sequenced by immunoSEQ multiplex PCR; TCRdb stores in-frame clones only, minus some. Here the sample spans about 2.2 million clones, around 95% being singletons. Sequencing used naive CD8+ T cells from PBMCs. Source of these receptors: a man in his late teens or twenties in good health. Some clones in this sample may be carry-over from other donors' samples.

The chain joins TRBV6-9 to TRBJ1-4; D gene ambiguous. CDR1 and CDR2 (germline): MNHGY, SVAAGI. V dropped 6 bases and J dropped 6 bases, with 17 bases sitting between them. The CDR3 length is 15 residues. CDR3 protein: CASSPRRQRDEKLFF. In DNA form, the CDR3 reads TGTGCCAGCAGCCCCCGGCGGCAGAGGGATGAAAAACTGTTTTTT.

This clone appeared a few times. The chain couples TRBV29-1 to TRBJ1-1; TRBD1 might be the D (5 bases). This CDR3 comprises 13 residues. Trimming cost V 4 bases and J 1 base, with 10 bases left between them. The V gene's germline CDR1 is SQVTM and CDR2 ANQGSEA. The CDR3 sequence is CSVGGVQNTEAFF. The DNA for the CDR3 is TGCAGCGTTGGGGGGGTTCAGAACACTGAAGCTTTCTTT.

The rearrangement joins TRBV29-1 to TRBJ2-1; D might be TRBD2 (6 bases). Between the trimmed V and J ends, which lost 6 bases and 8 bases, there was a span of 20 bases. This CDR3 region has 14 residues. The germline V gene encodes CDR1 SQVTM and CDR2 ANQGSEA. CDR3 in DNA: TGCAGCGTCACCGGGACTGAGAGTGGGGATGAGCAGTTCTTC. The encoded protein is CSVTGTESGDEQFF.

As concerns this clone: Other DNA sequences from this sample encode an identical CDR3 as well. V usage is TRBV9 and J usage is TRBJ2-7, with 9 nucleotides matching TRBD1. This CDR3 contains 13 residues. CDR1 and CDR2 (germline): SGDLS, YYNGEE. Losses at the gene ends were 1 base for V and 5 bases for J; bases not matched to a gene: 1. CDR3 DNA sequence: TGTGCCAGCAGCGTAACAGGGGGCCACGAGCAGTACTTC. Its protein is CASSVTGGHEQYF.

This clone showed up just once. V is TRBV5-6 and J is TRBJ2-3; perhaps D is TRBD1 or TRBD2 (5 bases each). Trimming left V 1 base short and J 1 base short, with 16 bases between. Germline values: CDR1 SGHDT, CDR2 YYEEEE. CDR3 size: 17 residues. The CDR3, as DNA: TGTGCCAGCAGCTTGTCAGGGAACGCGAGGGGCACAGATACGCAGTATTTT. Translated: CASSLSGNARGTDTQYF. Variable domain in full (rest from reference TRBV5-6 and TRBJ2-3): DAGVTQSPTHLIKTRGQQVTLRCSPKSGHDTVSWYQQALGQGPQFIFQYYEEEERQRGNFPDRFSGHQFPNYSSELNVNALLLGDSALYLCASSLSGNARGTDTQYFGPGTRLTVL.

This chain connects TRBV7-8 to TRBJ2-3; unclear D gene. The length of the CDR3 is 14 residues. V shed 6 bases and J shed 5 bases, with 15 bases lying between them. The germline CDR1 and CDR2 sequences are SGHVS and FQNEAQ. CDR3 sequence: CASRQQLDGDTQYF. CDR3 sequence (DNA): TGTGCCAGCAGGCAACAGTTGGATGGAGATACGCAGTATTTT.

This chain connects TRBV28 to TRBJ1-3; D not resolved. Trimming took 3 bases from V and 2 from J, leaving 17 bases between them. The germline V gene encodes CDR1 MDHEN and CDR2 SYDVKM. CDR3 length: 17 amino acids. The CDR3, as DNA: TGTGCCAGCAGTTTGGTTGGAGGGAGGCTCACTGGAAACACCATATATTTT. This codes for CASSLVGGRLTGNTIYF.

This chain joins TRBV6-6 and TRBJ1-3, with 7 nucleotides matching TRBD1. Germline V gene data show CDR1 as MNHNY and CDR2 as SVGAGI (reference sequence). The CDR3 has 15 amino acids. Trimming at V came to 5 bases and at J to 4 bases, leaving 8 bases not matched to a gene. The DNA for the CDR3 is TGTGCCAGCAGTCAGGACAGGTCAGGGGGAAACACCATATATTTT. Translated: CASSQDRSGGNTIYF.

The V and J genes are TRBV9 and TRBJ2-3; D possibly corresponds to TRBD2 (6 bases). Germline V gene data show CDR1 as SGDLS and CDR2 as YYNGEE. With 0 bases removed from V and 2 bases from J, the gap between germline ends came to 13 bases. The CDR3 sequence is 16 residues long. For the CDR3, the DNA is TGTGCCAGCAGCGTAGTTGGTAGCGGTAACACAGATACGCAGTATTTT. Amino acid sequence: CASSVVGSGNTDTQYF.

V gene TRBV20-1 combines with J gene TRBJ2-7, with D uncertain. CDR3 length equals 11 residues. V lost 2 bases to trimming and J lost 3 bases, with 5 bases between them. Germline V CDR1 and CDR2: DFQATT, SNEGSKA (reference sequence). CDR3 region: CSARPDYEQYF. CDR3 DNA: TGCAGTGCTAGACCGGACTACGAGCAGTACTTC.